This record covers a single T cell receptor (beta chain). Its antigen is undetermined. Each sample provided at least 5.5 micrograms of extracted total RNA. The use of a sample-barcoded 5' primer and a J-beta primer mix characterized a second PCR of roughly 6 to 11 cycles. TCRdb reprocessed the 5' RACE reads with MiXCR, giving one entry per CDR3 protein. The data show roughly 700,000 distinct CDR3 sequences, with around 45% seen just once and around a third held by the top ten. This entry is derived from a study of blood T cells in healthy people across ages. Whole-study results and caveats: Observed TCR beta diversity per million T cells went down as age went up. This fall followed a roughly linear course with age. Compared with aged donors, long-lived donors showed fewer expanded clones, suggesting selection.

Sequenced input: blood. The clonotype originates from a woman aged 55-75 years in good health.

DNA for the CDR3: TGCAGTAGAGGGTCCGCGAACACCGGGGAGCTGTTTTTT. It encodes CSRGSANTGELFF. V usage is TRBV20-1 and J usage is TRBJ2-2; tentative D call: TRBD2 (5 bases). This CDR3 contains 13 residues. Trimming stripped 8 bases from V and 0 bases from J, with 10 bases between. The germline CDR1 and CDR2 sequences are DFQATT and SNEGSKA (reference sequence).